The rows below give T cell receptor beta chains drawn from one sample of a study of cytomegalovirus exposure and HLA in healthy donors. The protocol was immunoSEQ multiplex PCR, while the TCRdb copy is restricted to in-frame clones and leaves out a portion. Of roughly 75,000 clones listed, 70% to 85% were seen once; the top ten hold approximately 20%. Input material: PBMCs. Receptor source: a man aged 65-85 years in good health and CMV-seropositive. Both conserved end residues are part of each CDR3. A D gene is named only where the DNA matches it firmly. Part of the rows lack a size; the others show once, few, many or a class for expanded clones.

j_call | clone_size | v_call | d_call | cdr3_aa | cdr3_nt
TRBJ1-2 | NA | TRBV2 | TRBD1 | CASRRQGYGYTF | TGTGCCAGCAGGAGACAGGGCTATGGCTACACCTTC
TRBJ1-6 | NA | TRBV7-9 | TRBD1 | CASSSPGTGIGSPLHF | TGTGCCAGCAGCTCTCCCGGGACAGGGATCGGTTCACCCCTCCACTTT
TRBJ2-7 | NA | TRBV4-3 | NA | CASSRLTGLGEQYF | TGCGCCAGCAGCCGCCTAACAGGGTTAGGCGAGCAGTACTTC
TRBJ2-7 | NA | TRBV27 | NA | CASRQGPQYEQYF | TGTGCCAGCAGGCAGGGGCCTCAATACGAGCAGTACTTC
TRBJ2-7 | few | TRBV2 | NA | CASSEKLAGASYEQYF | TGTGCCAGCAGTGAAAAACTAGCTGGGGCCTCCTACGAGCAGTACTTC
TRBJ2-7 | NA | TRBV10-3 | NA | CAISLRDTTGEQYF | TGTGCCATCAGTTTAAGGGACACGACTGGCGAGCAGTACTTC
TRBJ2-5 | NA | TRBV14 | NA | CASSQDRLQYF | TGTGCCAGCAGCCAAGACAGATTACAGTACTTC
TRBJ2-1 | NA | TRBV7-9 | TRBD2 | CASSPLAGGPGKEQFF | TGTGCCAGCAGCCCCCTAGCGGGAGGGCCTGGGAAGGAGCAGTTCTTC
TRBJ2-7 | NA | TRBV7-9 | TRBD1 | CASSLGTASYEQYF | TGTGCCAGCAGCCTCGGGACAGCCTCCTACGAGCAGTACTTC
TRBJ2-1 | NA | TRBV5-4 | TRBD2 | CASSPGLAGGLYNEQFF | TGTGCCAGCAGTCCGGGACTAGCGGGAGGTCTCTACAATGAGCAGTTCTTC
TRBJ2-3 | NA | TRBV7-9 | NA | CASSLVGQGGHTQYF | TGTGCCAGCAGCTTAGTCGGCCAGGGGGGTCATACGCAGTATTTT
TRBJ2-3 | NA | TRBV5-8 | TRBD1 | CASTRGTGDDTQYF | TGTGCCAGCACCCGAGGGACAGGGGACGATACGCAGTATTTT
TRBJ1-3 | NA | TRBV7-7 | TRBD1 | CASSLGGQEPISGNTIYF | TGTGCCAGCAGCTTAGGGGGACAGGAACCCATCTCTGGAAACACCATATATTTT
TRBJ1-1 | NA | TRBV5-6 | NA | CASSTRGRGNTEAFF | TGTGCCAGCAGCACCCGAGGTAGGGGAAACACTGAAGCTTTCTTT
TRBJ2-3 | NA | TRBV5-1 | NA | CASSLTGAGDTQYF | TGCGCCAGCAGCTTAACAGGGGCGGGGGATACGCAGTATTTT
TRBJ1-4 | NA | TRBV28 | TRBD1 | CASSSTGEKLFF | TGTGCCAGCAGTTCGACAGGGGAAAAACTGTTTTTT
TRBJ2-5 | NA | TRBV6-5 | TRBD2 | CASSYMAGVTKETQYF | TGTGCCAGCAGTTACATGGCGGGAGTTACCAAAGAGACCCAGTACTTC
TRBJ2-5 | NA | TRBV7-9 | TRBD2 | CASGTSGGETQYF | TGTGCCAGCGGGACTAGCGGGGGGGAGACCCAGTACTTC
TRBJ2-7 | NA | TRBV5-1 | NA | CASSLRGTSYEQYF | TGCGCCAGCAGCTTGAGGGGTACAAGCTACGAGCAGTACTTC
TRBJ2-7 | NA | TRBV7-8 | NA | CASSLGRRSSYEQYF | TGTGCCAGCAGCTTAGGCCGCCGGAGCTCCTACGAGCAGTACTTC
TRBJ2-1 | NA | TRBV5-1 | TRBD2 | CASSITGTSYDEQFF | TGCGCCAGCAGCATCACCGGGACTAGTTATGATGAGCAGTTCTTC
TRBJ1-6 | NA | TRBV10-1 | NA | CASRDMDSYNSPLHF | TGCGCCAGCAGGGACATGGACTCCTATAATTCACCCCTCCACTTT
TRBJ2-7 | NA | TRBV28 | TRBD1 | CASSRGTGAVVHYEQYF | TGTGCCAGCAGCAGAGGGACAGGGGCAGTCGTTCACTACGAGCAGTACTTC
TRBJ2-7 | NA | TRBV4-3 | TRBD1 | CASSQGQGVGHEQYF | TGCGCCAGCAGCCAAGGTCAGGGGGTGGGGCACGAGCAGTACTTC
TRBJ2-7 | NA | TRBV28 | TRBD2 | CASRTSGPYEQYF | TGTGCCAGCAGAACTAGCGGCCCCTACGAGCAGTACTTC
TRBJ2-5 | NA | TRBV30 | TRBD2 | CAWSVLPSGNQETQYF | TGTGCCTGGAGTGTACTCCCTAGCGGGAACCAAGAGACCCAGTACTTC
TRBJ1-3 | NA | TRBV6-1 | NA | CASSEQGHPGNTIYF | TGTGCCAGCAGTGAACAGGGACATCCTGGAAACACCATATATTTT
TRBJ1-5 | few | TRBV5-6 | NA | CASSFGREGPQHF | TGTGCCAGCAGCTTCGGACGCGAGGGGCCCCAGCATTTT